Below, 9 T cell receptor beta chains from the same sample are listed, as sequenced in a study of T cells in Graves' hyperthyroidism and ophthalmopathy. Amplification targeted TCR beta CDR3 regions from RNA transcripts. In the first-round RT-PCR of the TCR CDR3, the HTBI primer set was used. MiXCR, applied by TCRdb to the multiplex PCR reads, yields one record per CDR3 protein. The table has 600,000 to 750,000 distinct CDR3 sequences, around 15% seen once. Sequencing was done on a sample of blood. All receptors derive from a man aged 45-65 years with Graves' hyperthyroidism.

This clonotype was observed many times. The chain employs TRBV6-1 and TRBJ2-1; 7 nucleotides match TRBD1. V lost 6 bases, J lost 6 bases, and 5 bases stayed unmatched. Germline V gene sequence: CDR1 MNHNS, CDR2 SASEGT. CDR3 size: 13 residues. CDR3 in amino acids: CASRATGVNEQFF. CDR3 DNA sequence: TGTGCCAGCAGGGCCACAGGGGTCAATGAGCAGTTCTTC.

In its sample, this clonotype was seen many times. This chain connects TRBV5-1 to TRBJ2-6, with D unclear. This CDR3 is 16 amino acids long. The V gene lost 4 bases and the J gene lost 0 bases, with 11 bases spanning the gap. Germline V gene lookup returns CDR1 SGHRS and CDR2 YFSETQ. The CDR3 bases are TGCGCCAGCAGCGCCGGACCCACCTCTGGGGCCAACGTCCTGACTTTC. It is translated as CASSAGPTSGANVLTF.

The table lists this clonotype with many counts. J is TRBJ1-4 and V is TRBV12-3 or TRBV12-4, with TRBD1 identical over 8 bases. The CDR3 is made up of 14 amino acids. V trimming: 5 bases; J trimming: 5 bases; junction bases outside the gene matches: 4. The CDR3 DNA reads as TGTGCCAGCAGTCCTGGACAGGGAAATGAAAAACTGTTTTTT. Protein sequence: CASSPGQGNEKLFF.

This clonotype was observed at least ten times. V gene TRBV29-1 combines with J gene TRBJ1-4, with a possible D match to TRBD1 (6 bases). Trimming took 0 bases from V and 6 from J, leaving 11 bases between them. Germline V gene lookup returns CDR1 SQVTM and CDR2 ANQGSEA. The CDR3 length is 14 residues. The CDR3 here is CSVEDWSGDEKLFF. In DNA form, the CDR3 reads TGCAGCGTTGAAGATTGGTCAGGGGATGAAAAACTGTTTTTT.

CDR3 sequence reads: CASSSTGGAGETQYF. The CDR3 region has the DNA TGTGCCAGCAGTTCAACAGGGGGCGCCGGGGAGACCCAGTACTTC. This chain connects TRBV27 to TRBJ2-5; 9 bases map to TRBD1. This CDR3 region has 15 residues. The V and J ends lost 4 bases and 5 bases, in that order; junction bases with no gene match: 8. Germline V gene data show CDR1 as MNHEY and CDR2 as SMNVEV (reference sequence).

This clonotype was found many times. J is TRBJ1-5 and V is TRBV2; 10 bases match TRBD1. Germline values: CDR1 SNHLY, CDR2 FYNNEI. V trimming: 7 bases; J trimming: 6 bases; junction bases outside the gene matches: 6. The CDR3 spans 14 residues. The CDR3 DNA reads TGTGCCAGCAAGCCGGGACAGGGGACTCAGCCCCAGCATTTT. Translation: CASKPGQGTQPQHF.

This clonotype was counted between two and nine times. Mismatch with germline at one junction end may stem from a read error. The chain employs TRBV6-1 and TRBJ1-3; D not certain. CDR3 size: 15 residues. Germline lookup yields CDR1 MNHNS and CDR2 SASEGT. CDR3: CASREVGSGGNTIYF. CDR3 DNA sequence: TGTGCCAGCAGGGAAGTCGGGAGCGGTGGAAACACCATATATTTT.

J is TRBJ2-7 and V is TRBV20-1; D assignment may be TRBD1 or TRBD2 (5 bases each). Germline CDR1 reads DFQATT; CDR2 reads SNEGSKA (reference sequence). This CDR3 region has 14 residues. The V end lost 6 bases, the J end lost 0 bases, and 15 bases lay between the germline ends. This CDR3 is CSATGTVSSYEQYF. The CDR3 DNA sequence: TGCAGTGCGACCGGGACGGTCAGCTCCTACGAGCAGTACTTC.

This clonotype occurred a few times. V gene TRBV30 combines with J gene TRBJ2-1; 10 bases align to TRBD1. There are 13 residues in the CDR3. J lost 8 bases, V lost 3 bases, and 4 bases had no gene match. The V gene's germline CDR1 is GTSNPN and CDR2 SVGIG (reference sequence). The CDR3 reads CAWSAGQGYEQFF. For the CDR3, the DNA is TGTGCCTGGAGCGCGGGACAGGGGTATGAGCAGTTCTTC.